Listed below are T cell receptor beta chains from one sample, sequenced in a study of glioma-infiltrating T cells. TCRdb analysed the multiplex PCR reads with MiXCR anew, one entry per CDR3 protein. The repertoire includes about 180,000 distinct CDR3 sequences, 43% of them detected once, and around 5% sits in the top ten. Sequenced material: glioma tissue, nonneoplastic brain tissue, or PBMCs (not recorded which). These receptor sequences come from a human donor with low-grade glioma or glioblastoma, undergoing nonglioma brain surgery, or in good health (not recorded which). The CDR3 runs from the conserved cysteine through the conserved F or W. D genes are given only for firm matches. Clone size is stated in some rows and not others, as once, few, many or a class when expanded.

>TRBV28|NA|TRBD2|TRBJ2-7
TGTGCCAGCAGTTTTTATACGACTAGCGGGAACTACGAGCAGTACTTC
CASSFYTTSGNYEQYF
>TRBV27|many|NA|TRBJ2-7
TGTGCCAGCAGTTTCGATTGGGAGTCGGTTCTAAGGGAGCAGTACTTC
CASSFDWESVLREQYF
>TRBV20-1|many|NA|TRBJ2-7
TGCAGTGCTAGAGATCAAGGAGGACCCTACGAGCAGTACTTC
CSARDQGGPYEQYF
>TRBV3-1|many|NA|TRBJ2-5
TGTGCCAGCAGCCAAGATTCCAGGGGAGGGGAGACCCAGTACTTC
CASSQDSRGGETQYF
>TRBV2|many|NA|TRBJ2-1
TGTGCCAGCAGTGTATTAGGCAATGAGCAGTTCTTC
CASSVLGNEQFF
>TRBV28|medium-sized|TRBD2|TRBJ2-5
TGTGCCAGCAGTTTATCTTTAGCGGGGCGCGAAGAGACCCAGTACTTC
CASSLSLAGREETQYF
>TRBV6-1|many|NA|TRBJ1-5
TGTGCCAGCAGCTCTCAAGCCAATCAGCCCCAGCATTTT
CASSSQANQPQHF
>TRBV5-4|few|TRBD2|TRBJ2-5
TGTGCCAGCAGCTTGGCTGGCGGGGGGGCGACCCAGTACTTC
CASSLAGGGATQYF
>TRBV7-9|many|TRBD2|TRBJ2-5
TGTGCCAGCAGCTCCACTACAGCGGGACTGTACCAAGAGACCCAGTACTTC
CASSSTTAGLYQETQYF
>TRBV19|NA|TRBD1|TRBJ1-6
TGTGCCAGTAGTCTCGGACAGGAGACGTCACCCCTCCACTTT
CASSLGQETSPLHF
>TRBV28|many|NA|TRBJ2-5
TGTGCCAGCAGTGCCTCGGACAGTACCCAAGAGACCCAGTACTTC
CASSASDSTQETQYF
>TRBV12-3/TRBV12-4|few|NA|TRBJ2-7
TGTGCCAGCAGTTGGTCCTCGGCCGGGCGCGAGCAGTACTTC
CASSWSSAGREQYF
>TRBV7-9|many|NA|TRBJ1-1
TGTGCCAGCAGCCCGGTCCGATACCTTGAAGCTTTCTTT
CASSPVRYLEAFF
>TRBV5-4|NA|TRBD1|TRBJ2-7
TGTGCCAGCAGCCTCTTTGACAGGGTAGTTAACGAGCAGTACTTC
CASSLFDRVVNEQYF
>TRBV15|NA|TRBD2|TRBJ2-7
TGTGCCACCAGCAGTTCTAGCGGGATAACGCCCTACGAGCTGTACTTC
CATSSSSGITPYELYF
>TRBV27|NA|NA|TRBJ2-1
TGTGCCAGCAGTTATGGAGTAGAGACCTACAATGAGGAGTTCTTC
CASSYGVETYNEEFF
>TRBV3-1|many|TRBD1|TRBJ1-1
TGTGCCAGCAGCCAAGATCAGGGACAGTTGAACACTGAAGCTTTCTTT
CASSQDQGQLNTEAFF